One and the same sample provided the 20 T cell receptor beta chains below, sequenced in a study of blood T cell repertoires in COVID-19. Libraries were prepared by immunoSEQ multiplex PCR; TCRdb keeps only in-frame clonotypes and omits some of them. The sample lists about 180,000 clones; 80% to 90% were seen once. The sequenced sample consisted of peripheral blood. Receptors were obtained from a woman over 75 with COVID-19, enrolled during active disease.

The chain links TRBV6-5 to TRBJ1-1; 11 nucleotides match TRBD1. Germline-derived CDR1 and CDR2 are MNHEY and SVGAGI. With 4 bases clipped from V and 0 bases from J, the junction kept 4 bases outside the gene matches. The CDR3 totals 16 residues. The CDR3 DNA sequence: TGTGCCAGCAGTTCGAGGACAGGGGGCCTGAACACTGAAGCTTTCTTT. As protein: CASSSRTGGLNTEAFF.

The rearrangement links TRBV6-5 to TRBJ2-5, with D uncertain. V lost 0 bases and J 2 bases, leaving 10 bases between the germline ends. This CDR3 is built from 15 residues. The germline CDR1 and CDR2 sequences are MNHEY and SVGAGI. CDR3 amino acids: CASSYSSAPQETQYF. The CDR3 DNA is TGTGCCAGCAGTTACTCGAGCGCGCCGCAAGAGACCCAGTACTTC.

There are a few counts of this clone. The genes are TRBV12-3 or TRBV12-4 and TRBJ1-1, with 8 positions matching TRBD1. The J segment lost 10 bases and the V segment lost 6 bases, leaving 4 bases of the junction unmatched. The CDR3 is 11 amino acids. The CDR3 is CASRQGARAFF. Written as DNA, the CDR3 is TGTGCCAGCAGGCAGGGGGCTAGAGCTTTCTTT.

The chain has TRBV3-1 (or the pseudogene TRBV3-2) and TRBJ1-2; D perhaps matches TRBD1 (5 bases). The V and J ends lost 1 base and 6 bases respectively, with 12 bases between them. Germline CDR1 reads LGHDT; CDR2 reads YNNKEL (reference sequence). This CDR3 has 14 amino acids. CDR3 amino acids: CASSQGGREDGYTF. Here the CDR3 DNA reads TGTGCCAGCAGCCAAGGGGGCAGGGAGGATGGCTACACCTTC.

The chain carries TRBV11-3 and TRBJ1-1, with 12 bases fitting TRBD1. The V gene end was trimmed by 3 bases and the J gene end by 5 bases; junction bases not matched to a gene: 10. This CDR3 comprises 17 residues. Germline V gene lookup returns CDR1 SGHNT and CDR2 YENEEA. The CDR3 here is CASSLGVGQGARTEAFF. The CDR3 DNA follows: TGTGCCAGCAGCTTGGGGGTGGGACAGGGGGCGAGGACTGAAGCTTTCTTT.

V is TRBV29-1 and J is TRBJ2-6; tentative D call: TRBD2 (5 bases). Trimming left V 2 bases short and J 2 bases short, with 7 bases between. The CDR3 loop spans 14 amino acids. Germline loops: CDR1 SQVTM, CDR2 ANQGSEA. This chain's CDR3 is CSVEPGTGANVLTF. CDR3 bases: TGCAGCGTTGAACCGGGGACTGGGGCCAACGTCCTGACTTTC.

This rearrangement joins TRBV2 to TRBJ1-6; TRBD1 matches at 8 bases. The V gene end was trimmed by 4 bases and the J gene end by 6 bases; junction bases not matched to a gene: 8. The CDR3 contains 16 residues. The germline V gene has CDR1 SNHLY and CDR2 FYNNEI. CDR3 in amino acids: CASSGQGAPSNSPLHF. CDR3 nucleotide sequence: TGTGCCAGCAGTGGGCAGGGGGCCCCTAGTAATTCACCCCTCCACTTT. The whole variable domain, filled in from reference TRBV2 and TRBJ1-6, reads EPEVTQTPSHQVTQMGQEVILRCVPISNHLYFYWYRQILGQKVEFLVSFYNNEISEKSEIFDDQFSVERPDGSNFTLKIRSTKLEDSAMYFCASSGQGAPSNSPLHFGNGTRLTVT.

The rearrangement uses TRBV29-1 and TRBJ1-2, with D possibly being TRBD1 (5 bases). CDR1 SQVTM and CDR2 ANQGSEA come from the germline V gene. This CDR3 comprises 12 residues. With 4 bases removed from V and 4 bases from J, the gap between germline ends came to 10 bases. The CDR3 sequence is CSVGGDSYGYTF. The DNA of the CDR3 is TGCAGCGTTGGCGGCGACAGCTATGGCTACACCTTC.

This clone was found once. The gene calls are TRBV25-1 and TRBJ2-1, with a possible D match to TRBD2 (6 bases). V lost 2 bases and J 3 bases, leaving 11 bases between the germline ends. This CDR3 contains 15 residues. From germline, CDR1 is MGHDK and CDR2 SYGVNS. DNA for the CDR3: TGTGCCAGCAGTGAAGGGGCGGGACGCTACAATGAGCAGTTCTTC. Translating it yields CASSEGAGRYNEQFF.

DNA of the CDR3: TGCAGCGTTGACCCCCCCGGGTCCACAGATACGCAGTATTTT. Its translation: CSVDPPGSTDTQYF. The rearrangement joins TRBV29-1 to TRBJ2-3; D remains ambiguous. Trimming removed 3 bases from V and 2 bases from J, with 12 bases in between. Germline CDR1 is SQVTM and CDR2 is ANQGSEA. CDR3 length equals 14 residues.

This clone has more than one count but fewer than ten. One end of the junction is discordant with germline, which a read error may explain. The chain recombines TRBV18 with TRBJ2-6; possibly TRBD1 for D (5 bases). In germline, CDR1 is KGHSH, CDR2 LQKENI. The CDR3 is 11 residues long. The CDR3 bases are TGTGCCAGCTCATCAGGGCAGGCCAACGCGTTC. It is translated as CASSSGQANAF.

The chain carries TRBV2 and TRBJ1-4; no clear D gene. Germline V gives CDR1 SNHLY, CDR2 FYNNEI. V lost 4 bases and J lost 7, with 16 bases in between. The CDR3 has 15 amino acids. CDR3 sequence (DNA): TGTGCCAGCAGTGGCCTACTAGGGTTTGGTGAAAAACTGTTTTTT. Amino acids: CASSGLLGFGEKLFF.

The V gene is TRBV29-1, the J gene TRBJ1-3; 8 bases map to TRBD1. The trim removed 8 bases at V and 2 bases at J, leaving 2 bases unmatched. This CDR3 region has 12 residues. The germline V gene encodes CDR1 SQVTM and CDR2 ANQGSEA. In DNA form, the CDR3 reads TGCAGCTCGACAGGGGCTGGAAACACCATATATTTT. The encoded protein is CSSTGAGNTIYF.

The V gene is TRBV2, the J gene TRBJ2-2; TRBD1 matches at 7 bases. Unmatched junction bases numbered 11, after V lost 7 bases and J lost 6 bases. From germline, CDR1 is SNHLY and CDR2 FYNNEI. CDR3 size: 15 residues. CDR3 bases: TGTGCCAGCATCCCGGGGACAGCTGCCCCCGGGGAGCTGTTTTTT. Amino acids: CASIPGTAAPGELFF.

The chain links TRBV29-1 to TRBJ2-1; 10 bases are a match to TRBD2. From germline, CDR1 is SQVTM and CDR2 ANQGSEA. The V and J ends lost 4 bases and 2 bases, in that order; junction bases with no gene match: 2. The CDR3 length is 14 residues. For the CDR3, the DNA is TGCAGCGTTGCTGGACTAGCGGCCTACAATGAGCAGTTCTTC. Translating it yields CSVAGLAAYNEQFF.

V and J are TRBV11-2 and TRBJ2-7; 13 bases agree with TRBD2. Per germline, CDR1 SGHAT and CDR2 FQNNGV. This CDR3 region has 15 residues. V was pared by 0 bases and J by 6 bases, with 2 bases of the junction left unmatched. As DNA, the CDR3 is TGTGCCAGCAGCTTAGATCGACTAGCGGGAGGCGAGCAGTACTTC. This codes for CASSLDRLAGGEQYF.

The chain employs TRBV4-3 and TRBJ2-1; 8 bases agree with TRBD2. The trim removed 10 bases at V and 0 bases at J, leaving 2 bases unmatched. Germline V CDR1 and CDR2: LGHNA, YSLEER. The CDR3 extends over 13 amino acids. The CDR3 protein is CAKRGSSYNEQFF. In DNA form, the CDR3 reads TGCGCCAAGCGGGGGAGCTCCTACAATGAGCAGTTCTTC.

The chain links TRBV7-2 to TRBJ2-2; D may be TRBD2 (5 bases). Trimming stripped 4 bases from V and 5 bases from J, with 17 bases between. The CDR3 runs 16 residues. Germline V gene data show CDR1 as SGHTA and CDR2 as FQGNSA. CDR3 region: CASSSALLVRTGELFF. The CDR3 DNA reads TGTGCCAGCAGCTCCGCCTTACTAGTAAGGACCGGGGAGCTGTTTTTT.

This chain connects TRBV24-1 to TRBJ1-4; TRBD1 might be the D (5 bases). Germline CDR1 and CDR2: KGHDR and SFDVKD. V was shortened by 5 bases and J by 7 bases, with 7 bases between the two germline ends. The CDR3 contains 12 residues. For the CDR3, the DNA is TGTGCCACCAGTGGCGGGGCTGAAAAACTGTTTTTT. This gives the protein CATSGGAEKLFF.

The rearrangement joins TRBV4-2 to TRBJ2-3; 9 bases are shared with TRBD2. The germline CDR1 and CDR2 sequences are LGHNA and YNFKEQ. J gave up 0 bases and V 0 bases, and 16 bases lay outside the gene matches. CDR3 length: 21 residues. CDR3 sequence reads: CASSQDLSYRTSVHSTDTQYF. The CDR3 DNA follows: TGTGCCAGCAGCCAAGATCTTAGTTACAGGACTAGCGTTCATAGCACAGATACGCAGTATTTT.